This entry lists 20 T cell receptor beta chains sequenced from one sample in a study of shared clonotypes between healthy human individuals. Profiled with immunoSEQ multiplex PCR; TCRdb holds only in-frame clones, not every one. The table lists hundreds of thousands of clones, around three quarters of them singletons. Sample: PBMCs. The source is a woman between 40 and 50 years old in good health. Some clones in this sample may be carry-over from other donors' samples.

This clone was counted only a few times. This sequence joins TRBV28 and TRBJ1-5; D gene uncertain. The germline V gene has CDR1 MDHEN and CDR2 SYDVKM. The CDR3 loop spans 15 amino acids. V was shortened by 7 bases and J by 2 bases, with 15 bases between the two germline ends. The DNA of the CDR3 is TGTGCCAGCAATTCCCTAGGGAACGGCAATCAGCCCCAGCATTTT. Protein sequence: CASNSLGNGNQPQHF.

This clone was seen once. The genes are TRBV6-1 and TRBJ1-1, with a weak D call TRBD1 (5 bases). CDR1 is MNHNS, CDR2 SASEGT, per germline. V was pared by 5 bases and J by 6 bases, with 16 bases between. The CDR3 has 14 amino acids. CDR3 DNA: TGTGCCAGCAGTCCCCAAGGGTTCAGGGCTGAAGCTTTCTTT. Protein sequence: CASSPQGFRAEAFF.

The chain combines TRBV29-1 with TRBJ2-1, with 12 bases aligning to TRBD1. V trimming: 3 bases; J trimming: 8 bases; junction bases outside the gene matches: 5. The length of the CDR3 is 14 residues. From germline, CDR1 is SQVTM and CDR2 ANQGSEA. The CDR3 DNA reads TGCAGCGTTGAGGGACAGGGGGCGCCGGATGAGCAGTTCTTC. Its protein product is CSVEGQGAPDEQFF.

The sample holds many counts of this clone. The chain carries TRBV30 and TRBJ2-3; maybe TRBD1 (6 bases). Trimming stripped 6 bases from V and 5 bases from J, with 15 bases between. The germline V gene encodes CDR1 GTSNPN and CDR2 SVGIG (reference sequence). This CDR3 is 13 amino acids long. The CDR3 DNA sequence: TGTGCCTGTTCCCTCAGGGGCAGAGATACGCAGTATTTT. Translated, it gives CACSLRGRDTQYF.

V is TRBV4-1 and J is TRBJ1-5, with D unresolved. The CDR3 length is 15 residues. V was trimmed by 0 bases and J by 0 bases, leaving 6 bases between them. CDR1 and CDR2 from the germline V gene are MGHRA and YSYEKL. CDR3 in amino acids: CASSQEKISNQPQHF. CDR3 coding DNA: TGCGCCAGCAGCCAAGAGAAAATTAGCAATCAGCCCCAGCATTTT.

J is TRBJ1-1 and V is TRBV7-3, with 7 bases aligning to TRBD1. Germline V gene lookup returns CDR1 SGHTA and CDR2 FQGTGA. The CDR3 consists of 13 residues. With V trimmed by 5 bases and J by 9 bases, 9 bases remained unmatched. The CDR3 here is CASSTRTGGKAFF. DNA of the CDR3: TGTGCCAGCAGCACACGGACAGGCGGTAAAGCTTTCTTT.

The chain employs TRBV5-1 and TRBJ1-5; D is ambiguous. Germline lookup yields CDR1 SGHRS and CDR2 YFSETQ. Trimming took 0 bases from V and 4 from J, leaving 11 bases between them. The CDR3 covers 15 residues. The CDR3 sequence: CASSLAGSDNQPQHF. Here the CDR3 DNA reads TGCGCCAGCAGCTTGGCGGGCTCTGATAATCAGCCCCAGCATTTT.

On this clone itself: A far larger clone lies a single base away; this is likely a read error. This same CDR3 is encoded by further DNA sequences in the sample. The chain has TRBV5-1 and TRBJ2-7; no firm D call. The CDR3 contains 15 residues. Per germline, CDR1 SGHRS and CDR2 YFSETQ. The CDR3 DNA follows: TGTGCCAGCAGCTTGGAAGGATCCAGAGCCTACGAGCAGTACTTC. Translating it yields CASSLEGSRAYEQYF.

CDR3 nucleotide sequence: TGTGCCAGCAGCTTCCGAGCAGCGGGGACCGGGGAGCTGTTTTTT. It is translated as CASSFRAAGTGELFF. V gene TRBV11-2 combines with J gene TRBJ2-2, with 7 bases matching TRBD2. CDR1 and CDR2 from the germline V gene are SGHAT and FQNNGV. V lost 3 bases, J lost 5 bases, and 6 bases stayed unmatched. The CDR3 is 15 amino acids.

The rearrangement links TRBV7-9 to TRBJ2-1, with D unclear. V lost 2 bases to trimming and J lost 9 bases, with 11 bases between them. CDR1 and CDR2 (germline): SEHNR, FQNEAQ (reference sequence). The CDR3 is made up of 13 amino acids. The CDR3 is CASSLLPYSEQFF. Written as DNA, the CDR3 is TGTGCCAGCAGCTTACTCCCTTATAGTGAGCAGTTCTTC.

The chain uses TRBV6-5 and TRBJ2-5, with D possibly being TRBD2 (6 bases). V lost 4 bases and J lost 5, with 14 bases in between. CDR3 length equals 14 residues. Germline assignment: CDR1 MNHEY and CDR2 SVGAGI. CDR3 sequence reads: CASSFPGSGETQYF. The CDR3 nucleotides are TGTGCCAGCAGTTTTCCCGGGAGTGGGGAGACCCAGTACTTC.

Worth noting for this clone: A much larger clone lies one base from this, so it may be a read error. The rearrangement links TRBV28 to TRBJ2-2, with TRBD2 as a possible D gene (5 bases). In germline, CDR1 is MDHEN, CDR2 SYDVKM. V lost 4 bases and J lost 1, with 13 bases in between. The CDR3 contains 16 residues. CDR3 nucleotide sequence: TGTGCCAGCAGTTCTTTACGAGGGCGGAACACCGGGGAGCTGTTTTTT. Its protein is CASSSLRGRNTGELFF. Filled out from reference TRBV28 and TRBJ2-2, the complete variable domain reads DVKVTQSSRYLVKRTGEKVFLECVQDMDHENMFWYRQDPGLGLRLIYFSYDVKMKEKGDIPEGYSVSREKKERFSLILESASTNQTSMYLCASSSLRGRNTGELFFGEGSRLTVL.

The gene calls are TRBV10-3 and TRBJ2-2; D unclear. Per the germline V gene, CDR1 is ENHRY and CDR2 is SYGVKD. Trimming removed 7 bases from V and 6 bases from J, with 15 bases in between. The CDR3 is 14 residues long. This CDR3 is CAITPGREAGELFF. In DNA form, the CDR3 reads TGTGCCATCACCCCAGGCAGAGAGGCCGGGGAGCTGTTTTTT.

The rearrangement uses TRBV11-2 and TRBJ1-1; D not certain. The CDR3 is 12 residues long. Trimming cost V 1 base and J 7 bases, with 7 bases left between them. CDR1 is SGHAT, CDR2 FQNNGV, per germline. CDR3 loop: CASSLVAFEAFF. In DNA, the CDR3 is TGTGCCAGCAGCTTAGTCGCATTTGAAGCTTTCTTT.

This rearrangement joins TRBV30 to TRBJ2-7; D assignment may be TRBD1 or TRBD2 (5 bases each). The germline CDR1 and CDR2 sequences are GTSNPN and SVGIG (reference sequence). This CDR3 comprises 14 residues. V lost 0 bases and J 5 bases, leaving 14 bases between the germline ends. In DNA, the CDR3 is TGTGCCTGGAGTGTACAGAGGGGACGGAACGAGCAGTACTTC. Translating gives CAWSVQRGRNEQYF.

CDR3 coding DNA: TGTGCCATCACTGACTCCCGGGACACAGGCTCCTACGAGCAGTACTTC. Protein product: CAITDSRDTGSYEQYF. The V call is TRBV10-3, the J call TRBJ2-7; D may be TRBD1 (6 bases). Germline CDR1 ENHRY, CDR2 SYGVKD. The CDR3 consists of 16 residues. Trimming cost V 7 bases and J 0 bases, with 19 bases left between them.

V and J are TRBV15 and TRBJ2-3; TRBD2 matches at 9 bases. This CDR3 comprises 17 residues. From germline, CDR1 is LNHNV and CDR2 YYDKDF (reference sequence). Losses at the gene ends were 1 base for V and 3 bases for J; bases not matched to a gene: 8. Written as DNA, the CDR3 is TGTGCCACCAGCAGAGGGGTTAGCGGGAGTAGGACAGATACGCAGTATTTT. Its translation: CATSRGVSGSRTDTQYF.

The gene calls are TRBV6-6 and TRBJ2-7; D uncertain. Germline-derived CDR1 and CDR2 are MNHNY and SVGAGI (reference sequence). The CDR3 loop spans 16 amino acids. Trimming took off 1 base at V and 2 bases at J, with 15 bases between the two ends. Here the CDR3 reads CASSYLGTPPPYEQYF. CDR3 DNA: TGTGCCAGCAGTTACTTAGGTACCCCTCCTCCCTACGAGCAGTACTTC.

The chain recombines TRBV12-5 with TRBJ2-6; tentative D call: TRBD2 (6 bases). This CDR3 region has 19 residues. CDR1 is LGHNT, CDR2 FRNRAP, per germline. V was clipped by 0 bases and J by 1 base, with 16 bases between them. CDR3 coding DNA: TGTGCTAGTGGTTTGGTACTAGCAGGTGGGGGGTCTGGGGCCAACGTCCTGACTTTC. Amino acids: CASGLVLAGGGSGANVLTF.

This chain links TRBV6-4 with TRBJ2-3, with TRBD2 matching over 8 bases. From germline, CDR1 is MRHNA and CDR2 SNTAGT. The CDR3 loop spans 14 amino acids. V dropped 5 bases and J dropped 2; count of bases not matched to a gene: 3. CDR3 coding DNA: TGTGCCAGCAGTCCAGCGGGAGTCACAGATACGCAGTATTTT. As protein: CASSPAGVTDTQYF.